The T cell receptor beta chain under discussion was sequenced for a study of blood T cell repertoires in COVID-19. Turning to the study itself: Samples of COVID-19 (acute and convalescent) were obtained from the United States, Italy and Spain. From T cells, B-cell-depleted T cells, or PBMCs came the material, which was cDNA or gDNA.

The trim removed 6 bases at V and 2 bases at J, leaving 5 bases unmatched. Germline assignment: CDR1 MNHNY and CDR2 SVGAGI (reference sequence). CDR3 size: 14 residues. How the authors handled the data: Reference gene primer amplification yielded estimated nucleated cell counts. The protocol was immunoSEQ multiplex PCR, while the TCRdb copy is restricted to in-frame clones and leaves out a portion. The V and J calls and the clone size are those of that table, but D and trimming were determined from the DNA. In the table there are over 300,000 clones, about 82% of which are singletons. A few counts support this clone.

Sequencing used peripheral blood. The TCR originated in a woman aged 45-60 years with acute or convalescent COVID-19. The genes are TRBV6-6 and TRBJ2-7; TRBD1 matches at 9 bases. CDR3 sequence: CASSPGQGAYEQYF. CDR3 nucleotides: TGTGCCAGCAGCCCGGGACAGGGTGCCTACGAGCAGTACTTC.